The 25 T cell receptor beta chains below all came from one sample that was sequenced in a study of shared clonotypes between healthy human individuals (TCRdb year 2020). Receptor libraries were prepared by the immunoSEQ multiplex PCR assay. The source is immuneACCESS, and TCRdb retained only in-frame sequences with V and J called. Part of the clones is not carried over; for the studies checked, unresolved V genes explain less than half of this, and the remainder is unexplained. The sample has hundreds of thousands of clones on record, roughly 73% of them singletons. The top ten hold 1.5% to 2% of the sample. Input material: memory CD4+ T cells sorted from blood. The cell subset or site label of this sample denotes: CD45RA-negative fraction. These receptors were collected from a woman in her twenties or thirties in good health.

The V and J genes are TRBV19 and TRBJ2-1, with 7 nucleotides matching TRBD1. The junction had 7 bases not matched to a gene; V was cut back by 3 bases and J by 5 bases. The CDR3 covers 15 residues. In germline, CDR1 is LNHDA, CDR2 SQIVND (reference sequence). The DNA for the CDR3 is TGTGCCAGTAGTATCCCCGGACAGGTTGACAATGAGCAGTTCTTC. Amino acids: CASSIPGQVDNEQFF. The entire variable domain, with the rest obtained from reference TRBV19 and TRBJ2-1, is as follows: DGGITQSPKYLFRKEGQNVTLSCEQNLNHDAMYWYRQDPGQGLRLIYYSQIVNDFQKGDIAEGYSVSREKKESFPLTVTSAQKNPTAFYLCASSIPGQVDNEQFFGPGTRLTVL.

Concerning this clone: This may be a read error: a much more frequent sequence differs by one nucleotide. The chain is built from TRBV27 and TRBJ1-2; D is unresolved. There are 14 residues in the CDR3. Germline CDR1 reads MNHEY; CDR2 reads SMNVEV (reference sequence). V was pared by 0 bases and J by 4 bases, with 9 bases between. The CDR3 coding sequence is TGTGCCAGCAGTTTATCGAAGGGCCTCTATGGCTACACCTTC. Translating it yields CASSLSKGLYGYTF.

This rearrangement joins TRBV7-6 to TRBJ2-2, with D maybe TRBD2 (6 bases). Germline V gene sequence: CDR1 SGHVS, CDR2 FNYEAQ. This CDR3 is 16 amino acids long. V was shortened by 3 bases and J by 1 base, with 12 bases between the two germline ends. This chain's CDR3 is CASSFFSGENTGELFF. DNA for the CDR3: TGTGCCAGCAGCTTTTTTAGCGGAGAGAACACCGGGGAGCTGTTTTTT.

A few counts support this clone. The rearrangement joins TRBV5-1 to TRBJ2-5; a possible D gene is TRBD1 (7 bases). Trimming shortened V by 1 base and J by 4 bases, and 14 bases separated the two germline ends. The germline gives CDR1 SGHRS, CDR2 YFSETQ. There are 15 residues in the CDR3. The CDR3 spells CASSLSPGGGETQYF. The DNA for the CDR3 is TGCGCCAGCAGCTTGTCGCCAGGGGGAGGAGAGACCCAGTACTTC.

The CDR3 protein is CSVTPGLGTREQYF. CDR3 bases: TGCAGCGTTACCCCAGGACTAGGCACTAGGGAGCAGTACTTC. V usage is TRBV29-1 and J usage is TRBJ2-7; 7 bases agree with TRBD2. The length of the CDR3 is 14 residues. Looked up from germline, CDR1 is SQVTM and CDR2 is ANQGSEA. With V trimmed by 5 bases and J by 7 bases, 14 bases remained unmatched.

This clone was observed a single time. The J gene is TRBJ2-3, the V gene TRBV5-1; D unresolved. Between the trimmed V and J ends, which lost 0 bases and 2 bases, there was a span of 4 bases. From germline, CDR1 is SGHRS and CDR2 YFSETQ. CDR3 length: 13 amino acids. The CDR3 protein is CASSLGHTDTQYF. In DNA form, the CDR3 reads TGCGCCAGCAGCTTGGGACACACAGATACGCAGTATTTT. Full variable domain (remainder filled in from reference TRBV5-1 and TRBJ2-3): KAGVTQTPRYLIKTRGQQVTLSCSPISGHRSVSWYQQTPGQGLQFLFEYFSETQRNKGNFPGRFSGRQFSNSRSEMNVSTLELGDSALYLCASSLGHTDTQYFGPGTRLTVL.

V is TRBV29-1 and J is TRBJ1-1; D call uncertain. Germline CDR1 SQVTM, CDR2 ANQGSEA. CDR3 length: 15 residues. V lost 1 base and J 1 base, leaving 13 bases between the germline ends. The CDR3 here is CSVEGPSSQNTEAFF. DNA of the CDR3: TGCAGCGTTGAAGGTCCTTCGTCCCAGAACACTGAAGCTTTCTTT.

This clone was seen a single time. The chain uses TRBV2 and TRBJ2-1, with D unresolved. Trimming pared 7 bases from V and 5 bases from J, leaving 18 bases between. In germline, CDR1 is SNHLY, CDR2 FYNNEI. CDR3 size: 15 residues. The DNA of the CDR3 is TGTGCCAGCACCGAGGCGAACCAACCTGACAATGAGCAGTTCTTC. It yields the protein CASTEANQPDNEQFF.

The chain employs TRBV7-7 and TRBJ2-3; 7 bases match TRBD2. J gave up 2 bases and V 5 bases, and 13 bases lay outside the gene matches. The CDR3 totals 17 residues. The germline CDR1 and CDR2 sequences are SSHAT and FNYEAQ (reference sequence). CDR3 residues: CASSLPPSGHPTDTQYF. Here the CDR3 DNA reads TGTGCCAGCAGCCTGCCCCCTAGCGGACACCCCACAGATACGCAGTATTTT.

This clone was observed a handful of times. J is TRBJ2-2 and V is TRBV5-1, with TRBD2 as a possible D gene (5 bases). Trimming cost V 0 bases and J 7 bases, with 10 bases left between them. CDR3 length equals 14 residues. The V gene's germline CDR1 is SGHRS and CDR2 YFSETQ. The CDR3 is CASSLEPDYGELFF. The CDR3 nucleotides are TGCGCCAGCAGCTTGGAGCCAGACTACGGGGAGCTGTTTTTT.

This clone was detected only a few times. The chain joins TRBV2 to TRBJ2-7, with 10 bases matching TRBD2. The CDR3 has 15 amino acids. The V and J ends lost 6 bases and 1 base, in that order; junction bases with no gene match: 6. Per germline, CDR1 SNHLY and CDR2 FYNNEI. CDR3 sequence reads: CASRAGLAESYEQYF. The CDR3 DNA is TGTGCCAGCAGAGCCGGACTAGCGGAGTCCTACGAGCAGTACTTC.

CDR3 bases: TGTGCCAGCAGCGTAACAGAGGGGGCCCAAGAGACCCAGTACTTC. Encoded protein: CASSVTEGAQETQYF. The chain is built from TRBV14 and TRBJ2-5, with TRBD1 identical over 7 bases. This CDR3 has 15 residues. Germline CDR1 and CDR2: SGHDN and FVKESK. V gave up 5 bases and J gave up 1 base; unmatched junction bases: 7.

The genes are TRBV19 and TRBJ2-7; D may be TRBD1 (6 bases). V gave up 6 bases and J gave up 2 bases, with 14 bases separating them. Germline CDR1 and CDR2: LNHDA and SQIVND (reference sequence). This CDR3 region has 14 residues. CDR3: CASSYRDTTYEQYF. The CDR3 bases are TGTGCCAGTAGCTACCGGGACACAACCTACGAGCAGTACTTC.

The V and J genes are TRBV4-2 and TRBJ2-3; 11 bases line up with TRBD2. V shed 4 bases and J 3 bases; nucleotides not matched to a gene: 6. This CDR3 is 16 amino acids long. Germline lookup yields CDR1 LGHNA and CDR2 YNFKEQ. CDR3 residues: CASSRQRTSGTDTQYF. The CDR3 coding sequence is TGTGCCAGCAGCCGCCAAAGGACTAGCGGGACAGATACGCAGTATTTT.

With regard to this clone: The identical CDR3 is also encoded by other nucleotide sequences in the sample. The V gene is TRBV5-1, the J gene TRBJ1-1, with TRBD1 matching 7 bases. The junction had 4 bases not matched to a gene; V was cut back by 4 bases and J by 1 base. The CDR3 consists of 14 residues. From germline, CDR1 is SGHRS and CDR2 YFSETQ. The CDR3 loop is CASSRGTENTEAFF. CDR3 DNA sequence: TGCGCCAGCAGCAGAGGGACAGAGAACACTGAAGCTTTCTTT.

The sample holds one count of this clone. V and J are TRBV28 and TRBJ1-2; TRBD1 aligns across 8 bases. CDR1 and CDR2 from the germline V gene are MDHEN and SYDVKM. Germline trimming cut 7 bases from V and 1 base from J; bases unmatched to any gene: 8. The CDR3 covers 15 residues. The CDR3 here is CASNPTGVGNYGYTF. The CDR3, as DNA: TGTGCCAGCAACCCGACAGGGGTCGGTAACTATGGCTACACCTTC.

In this sample, this clone turned up a few times. Other nucleotide sequences in the sample specify the same CDR3. The chain has TRBV28 and TRBJ2-4; D unclear. This CDR3 region has 15 residues. Trimming took 1 base from V and 1 from J, leaving 8 bases between them. CDR1 and CDR2 from the germline V gene are MDHEN and SYDVKM. The CDR3 region is CASSLSDWAKNIQYF. The CDR3 DNA sequence: TGTGCCAGCAGTTTATCAGACTGGGCCAAAAACATTCAGTACTTC.

The chain uses TRBV12-5 and TRBJ1-1; 9 nucleotides align to TRBD1. This CDR3 region has 16 residues. Germline loops: CDR1 LGHNT, CDR2 FRNRAP. V dropped 0 bases and J dropped 5; count of bases not matched to a gene: 7. DNA for the CDR3: TGTGCTAGTGGTTTGGTCATTACAGGGGGCGGTACTGAAGCTTTCTTT. This encodes CASGLVITGGGTEAFF.

This clone has just one count. This chain uses TRBV6-5 with TRBJ2-5; D tentatively reads TRBD1 or TRBD2 (6 bases each). Germline lookup yields CDR1 MNHEY and CDR2 SVGAGI. This CDR3 has 13 residues. With 6 bases removed from V and 7 bases from J, the gap between germline ends came to 15 bases. CDR3 amino acids: CASRRGHQGTQYF. The CDR3 DNA sequence: TGTGCCAGCAGACGGGGGCACCAGGGGACCCAGTACTTC.

The CDR3 DNA reads as TGTGCCAGCAGGGGTAGGGACACTGAAGCTTTCTTT. It specifies CASRGRDTEAFF. This sequence joins TRBV6-5 and TRBJ1-1; D remains ambiguous. V lost 6 bases and J lost 3, with 8 bases in between. Germline CDR1 reads MNHEY; CDR2 reads SVGAGI. This CDR3 comprises 12 residues.

The chain uses TRBV28 and TRBJ1-1; D gene uncertain. The CDR3 is 11 amino acids. Germline CDR1 and CDR2: MDHEN and SYDVKM. Deletions cut 7 bases from V and 4 bases from J, with 7 bases between. CDR3 amino acids: CASMRVTEAFF. The DNA for the CDR3 is TGTGCCAGCATGAGGGTCACTGAAGCTTTCTTT.

The chain is built from TRBV28 and TRBJ2-5; 7 bases are a match to TRBD2. Trimming removed 2 bases from V and 1 base from J; junction bases left unmatched: 7. This CDR3 has 16 amino acids. Germline CDR1 and CDR2: MDHEN and SYDVKM. The DNA of the CDR3 is TGTGCCAGCAGTTTACTGACTAGCCGCGTCCAAGAGACCCAGTACTTC. Amino acid sequence: CASSLLTSRVQETQYF.

The chain joins TRBV5-4 to TRBJ2-7; 12 nucleotides match TRBD2. The CDR3 length is 14 residues. The V gene's germline CDR1 is SGHNT and CDR2 YYREEE (reference sequence). After removal of 4 bases from V and 6 bases from J, the junction contained 5 bases not matched to a gene. The CDR3 DNA sequence: TGTGCCAGCAGCAAACCGGGACTAGCGGGCGAGCAGTACTTC. It codes for CASSKPGLAGEQYF.

The rearrangement uses TRBV7-2 and TRBJ2-7; no reliable D call. Germline V CDR1 and CDR2: SGHTA, FQGNSA. The CDR3 has 11 residues. V was cut by 4 bases and J by 3 bases, with 4 bases left in between. CDR3 in DNA: TGTGCCAGCAGCTCCGTCTACGAGCAGTACTTC. Amino acids: CASSSVYEQYF.

V and J are TRBV28 and TRBJ2-7, with 9 positions matching TRBD1. The CDR3 covers 17 residues. The germline gives CDR1 MDHEN, CDR2 SYDVKM. V shed 3 bases, J shed 3 bases, and the junction held 12 bases outside the gene matches. The CDR3 here is CASSFWKQGATIYEQYF. CDR3 nucleotides: TGTGCCAGCAGTTTCTGGAAACAGGGGGCGACGATCTACGAGCAGTACTTC.